The rows below give T cell receptor beta chains drawn from one sample of a study of blood T cell repertoires in COVID-19. This table comes from immunoSEQ multiplex PCR, and its TCRdb copy is limited to in-frame clones, with some not included. The sample lists around 260,000 clones, 83% occurring once. The sample taken for sequencing was peripheral blood. These receptors were obtained from a woman in her forties or fifties who had recovered from COVID-19. Each CDR3 is given with its conserved first and last residue. The D gene is left open where the match is weak. Clone size appears in some rows only: once, few, many, or a class for an expanded clone.

d_gene	j_gene	v_gene	abundance	CDR3aa	CDR3nt
.	TRBJ1-2	TRBV6-2/TRBV6-3	.	CASSYSVERPAVYGYTF	TGTGCCAGCAGTTACTCGGTGGAGAGACCTGCAGTATATGGCTACACCTTC
TRBD1	TRBJ2-1	TRBV7-3	.	CASSLNRGNEQFF	TGTGCCAGCAGCTTAAACAGGGGAAACGAGCAGTTCTTC
TRBD1	TRBJ2-3	TRBV7-2	.	CASSLAQGADTQYF	TGTGCCAGCAGCTTAGCGCAGGGGGCAGATACGCAGTATTTT
TRBD1	TRBJ1-5	TRBV18	.	CASSLPGQGGQPQHF	TGTGCCAGCTCACTACCGGGACAGGGGGGTCAGCCCCAGCATTTT
TRBD2	TRBJ2-2	TRBV3-1/TRBV3-2	.	CASSQDPRDYSGTNTGELFF	TGTGCCAGCAGCCAAGATCCCAGGGACTATAGCGGGACGAACACCGGGGAGCTGTTTTTT
.	TRBJ1-4	TRBV28	few	CASRLQGREKLFF	TGTGCCAGCAGGCTACAGGGACGTGAAAAACTGTTTTTT
TRBD2	TRBJ2-5	TRBV3-1/TRBV3-2	once	CASSQGLAGGQETQYF	TGTGCCAGCAGCCAAGGGTTAGCGGGGGGGCAAGAGACCCAGTACTTC
TRBD1	TRBJ2-5	TRBV6-1	.	CASSEGWTGQETQYF	TGTGCCAGCAGTGAAGGTTGGACAGGGCAAGAGACCCAGTACTTC
.	TRBJ1-2	TRBV7-2	.	CASSLREGGGYTF	TGTGCCAGCAGCTTACGCGAGGGAGGCGGCTACACCTTC
.	TRBJ1-1	TRBV28	.	CASSSPRMNTEAFF	TGTGCCAGCAGTTCCCCCAGGATGAACACTGAAGCTTTCTTT
TRBD2	TRBJ2-1	TRBV5-1	.	CASSSVAGDNEQFF	TGCGCCAGCAGCTCCGTAGCGGGGGACAATGAGCAGTTCTTC
.	TRBJ1-5	TRBV28	once	CASSWGHSNQPQHF	TGTGCCAGCAGTTGGGGGCATAGCAATCAGCCCCAGCATTTT
.	TRBJ2-2	TRBV28	.	CASSLSGRFYTGELFF	TGTGCCAGCAGTTTATCTGGTAGATTTTACACCGGGGAGCTGTTTTTT
TRBD2	TRBJ2-1	TRBV7-7	.	CASSPHARGGGTNEQFF	TGTGCCAGCAGCCCCCACGCCCGGGGGGGCGGAACCAATGAGCAGTTCTTC
TRBD2	TRBJ2-1	TRBV11-3	.	CASSFAGTSGNNEQFF	TGTGCCAGCAGCTTCGCTGGGACTAGCGGGAACAATGAGCAGTTCTTC
.	TRBJ1-2	TRBV6-5	.	CASSYSSGGNYGYTF	TGTGCCAGCAGTTACTCCTCGGGGGGGAACTATGGCTACACCTTC
TRBD2	TRBJ2-7	TRBV7-2	.	CASSRGGGTYEQYF	TGTGCCAGCAGCAGGGGCGGGGGGACCTACGAGCAGTACTTC
.	TRBJ2-7	TRBV6-4	.	CASSDSTRIYEQYF	TGTGCCAGCAGTGACTCGACCAGGATTTACGAGCAGTACTTC
TRBD2	TRBJ2-5	TRBV7-9	.	CASSLAVTSGGETQYF	TGTGCCAGCAGCTTAGCGGTTACCAGCGGGGGGGAGACCCAGTACTTC
TRBD2	TRBJ2-2	TRBV20-1	.	CSASRGGIYTGELFF	TGCAGTGCTAGTCGGGGGGGAATTTACACCGGGGAGCTGTTTTTT
TRBD1	TRBJ1-4	TRBV7-2	.	CASSTRQGAREKLFF	TGTGCCAGCAGCACAAGACAGGGGGCTAGGGAAAAACTGTTTTTT
.	TRBJ2-7	TRBV7-3	.	CASSLRGRKDDEQYF	TGTGCCAGCAGCTTAAGGGGCAGGAAGGATGACGAGCAGTACTTC
TRBD2	TRBJ2-5	TRBV7-2	.	CASSLNGLAQETQYF	TGTGCCAGCAGCTTAAATGGACTAGCGCAAGAGACCCAGTACTTC
.	TRBJ2-2	TRBV18	.	CASSPPGARVHTGELFF	TGTGCCAGCTCACCACCAGGGGCCAGGGTGCACACCGGGGAGCTGTTTTTT
.	TRBJ1-1	TRBV6-2/TRBV6-3	once	CASSFGGLTEAFF	TGTGCCAGCAGTTTTGGAGGGCTCACTGAAGCTTTCTTT
TRBD1	TRBJ2-1	TRBV11-2	.	CASSWGDRVYNEQFF	TGTGCCAGCAGCTGGGGGGACAGGGTCTACAATGAGCAGTTCTTC
.	TRBJ2-7	TRBV6-4	.	CASSDLRGEVSYEQYF	TGTGCCAGCAGTGACTTACGGGGAGAGGTTTCCTACGAGCAGTACTTC
.	TRBJ2-6	TRBV5-6	few	CASSLRSSGANVLTF	TGTGCCAGCAGCTTAAGGAGCTCTGGGGCCAACGTCCTGACTTTC
.	TRBJ1-1	TRBV21-1	.	CASSKGRRANTEAFF	TGTGCCAGCAGCAAGGGGCGCAGGGCGAACACTGAAGCTTTCTTT
.	TRBJ1-2	TRBV5-6	.	CASSLGTGYTF	TGTGCCAGCAGCCTAGGTACGGGCTACACCTTC
.	TRBJ1-5	TRBV3-1/TRBV3-2	.	CASSQDPRGNQPQHF	TGTGCCAGCAGCCAAGATCCCCGAGGAAATCAGCCCCAGCATTTT
TRBD1	TRBJ2-7	TRBV5-1	.	CASSYTGGFSYEQYF	TGCGCCAGCAGCTACACAGGGGGTTTCTCCTACGAGCAGTACTTC
TRBD1	TRBJ1-2	TRBV28	.	CASSGTGAGGYTF	TGTGCCAGCAGTGGGACAGGGGCGGGTGGCTACACCTTC
TRBD2	TRBJ2-3	TRBV7-3	.	CASSLMAGTSGNTDTQYF	TGTGCCAGCAGCTTAATGGCGGGGACTAGCGGGAACACAGATACGCAGTATTTT
.	TRBJ1-5	TRBV7-2	once	CASSLHYSNQPQHF	TGTGCCAGCAGCTTACACTATAGCAATCAGCCCCAGCATTTT
.	TRBJ1-4	TRBV5-5	.	CASSDSLPTTNEKLFF	TGTGCCAGCAGCGATAGCTTGCCCACAACTAATGAAAAACTGTTTTTT
TRBD1	TRBJ2-1	TRBV5-1	once	CASSTTGGRYNEQFF	TGCGCCAGCAGCACGACAGGGGGTCGGTACAATGAGCAGTTCTTC
TRBD2	TRBJ2-1	TRBV7-2	few	CASSPLAGGEQFF	TGTGCCAGCAGCCCGCTGGCGGGAGGTGAGCAGTTCTTC
.	TRBJ2-5	TRBV5-6	.	CASSLVLAGETQYF	TGTGCCAGCAGCTTGGTTTTAGCCGGGGAGACCCAGTACTTC
.	TRBJ1-1	TRBV7-9	.	CASTLEGLNTEAFF	TGTGCCAGCACCCTAGAAGGTTTGAACACTGAAGCTTTCTTT
.	TRBJ2-7	TRBV3-1/TRBV3-2	.	CASSQEASFEGAYEQYF	TGTGCCAGCAGCCAAGAAGCTAGTTTTGAGGGAGCCTACGAGCAGTACTTC
TRBD1	TRBJ2-7	TRBV19	.	CASSIGGTGVYEQYF	TGTGCCAGTAGTATAGGAGGGACAGGGGTCTACGAGCAGTACTTC
TRBD2	TRBJ2-1	TRBV7-2	once	CASSFGGGAYNEQFF	TGTGCCAGCAGCTTCGGCGGGGGGGCTTACAATGAGCAGTTCTTC
.	TRBJ2-7	TRBV7-9	once	CASSPRWSEQYF	TGTGCCAGCAGCCCCCGGTGGTCCGAGCAGTACTTC
.	TRBJ2-5	TRBV18	few	CASSPDGGTAAPETQYF	TGTGCCAGCTCACCAGATGGGGGGACAGCTGCCCCCGAGACCCAGTACTTC
.	TRBJ2-2	TRBV4-1	few	CASSHVLRVRNTGELFF	TGCGCCAGCAGCCATGTATTACGGGTCAGGAACACCGGGGAGCTGTTTTTT
TRBD2	TRBJ2-1	TRBV14	.	CASSQRLAGGPVEQFF	TGTGCCAGCAGCCAAAGACTAGCGGGGGGCCCGGTTGAGCAGTTCTTC
TRBD1	TRBJ2-5	TRBV5-1	.	CASSLNTGAGEETQYF	TGCGCCAGCAGCTTGAACACAGGGGCAGGAGAAGAGACCCAGTACTTC
.	TRBJ1-2	TRBV5-6	.	CASSLGGHSYGYTF	TGTGCCAGCAGCTTGGGGGGACACTCCTATGGCTACACCTTC
.	TRBJ1-2	TRBV30	.	CAWRAPGPGYGYTF	TGTGCCTGGAGGGCCCCAGGCCCTGGCTATGGCTACACCTTC
.	TRBJ1-6	TRBV2	.	CASSKTANNSPLHF	TGTGCCAGCAGCAAGACAGCAAATAATTCACCCCTCCACTTT
TRBD2	TRBJ2-7	TRBV2	.	CASRRGVAGDEQYF	TGTGCCAGCAGAAGGGGGGTAGCGGGAGACGAGCAGTACTTC
TRBD1	TRBJ2-7	TRBV28	.	CASSPNRGRSGEQYF	TGTGCCAGCAGTCCGAACAGGGGGCGGTCAGGTGAGCAGTACTTC
.	TRBJ2-5	TRBV5-1	once	CASSPITGSQETQYF	TGCGCCAGCAGCCCTATTACCGGGTCTCAAGAGACCCAGTACTTC